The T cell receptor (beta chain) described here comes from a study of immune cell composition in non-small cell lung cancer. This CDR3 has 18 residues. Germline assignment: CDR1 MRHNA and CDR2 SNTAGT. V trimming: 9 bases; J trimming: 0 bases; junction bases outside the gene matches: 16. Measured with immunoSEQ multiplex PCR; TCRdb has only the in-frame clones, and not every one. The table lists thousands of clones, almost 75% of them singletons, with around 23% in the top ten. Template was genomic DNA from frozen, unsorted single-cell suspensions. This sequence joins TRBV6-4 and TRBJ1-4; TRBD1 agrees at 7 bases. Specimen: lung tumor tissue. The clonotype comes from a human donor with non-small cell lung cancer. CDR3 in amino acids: CAREDNRGLVATNEKLFF. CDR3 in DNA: TGTGCCAGGGAAGATAACAGGGGTCTAGTTGCAACTAATGAAAAACTGTTTTTT.